These 22 T cell receptor beta chains were all obtained from the same sample, sequenced in a study of monozygotic twins with inflammatory bowel disease. Following a re-call of the 5' RACE reads, TCRdb has one entry per CDR3 protein and lacks DNA. The sample data list roughly 320,000 distinct CDR3 sequences. Sequencing was carried out using blood. These receptors all come from a human donor with ulcerative colitis or Crohn's disease, or a healthy co-twin of an affected twin (not recorded which).

V and J are TRBV3-1 and TRBJ1-2. The CDR3 runs to 15 residues. The V gene's germline CDR1 is LGHDT and CDR2 YNNKEL (reference sequence). CDR3 region: CASSHSVGSNYGYTF.

The V gene is TRBV5-1, the J gene TRBJ2-7. Germline V gene sequence: CDR1 SGHRS, CDR2 YFSETQ. The length of the CDR3 is 15 residues. The CDR3 reads CASSLVLGNSNEQYF.

The V gene is TRBV28, the J gene TRBJ2-7. The CDR3 loop spans 13 amino acids. In germline, CDR1 is MDHEN, CDR2 SYDVKM. The CDR3 reads CASRHDNSYEQYF.

The chain combines TRBV7-2 with TRBJ1-1. This CDR3 contains 16 residues. The V gene's germline CDR1 is SGHTA and CDR2 FQGNSA. The CDR3 spells CASSPRAGRMNTEAFF.

CDR3 residues: CASSVDLRGANVLTF. V and J are TRBV9 and TRBJ2-6. The CDR3 extends over 15 amino acids. Germline CDR1 and CDR2: SGDLS and YYNGEE.

The chain combines TRBV2 with TRBJ2-1; the TRBD2 assignment by TCRdb is unverifiable without DNA. The V gene's germline CDR1 is SNHLY and CDR2 FYNNEI. The CDR3 loop spans 11 amino acids. CDR3: CASTGRNEQFF.

CDR3 amino acids: CASSLGDFPPEQYF. V and J are TRBV12-3 or TRBV12-4 and TRBJ2-7; the TCRdb call, TRBD2, lacks DNA for checking. The CDR3 length is 14 residues.

This chain joins TRBV11-1 and TRBJ2-7; the TCRdb D gene call, TRBD1, has no DNA to confirm it. Looked up from germline, CDR1 is SGHAT and CDR2 is FQDESV (reference sequence). This CDR3 is 18 amino acids long. CDR3 in amino acids: CASSLAKSGTGGNYEQYF.

This sequence joins TRBV6-2 or TRBV6-3 and TRBJ1-4. This CDR3 spans 12 amino acids. The germline CDR1 and CDR2 sequences are MNHEY and SVGEGT. The CDR3 spells CASSYGVAELFF.

The chain uses TRBV6-4 and TRBJ2-1. Germline loops: CDR1 MRHNA, CDR2 SNTAGT. CDR3 length equals 14 residues. CDR3: CASSEDSSYNEQFF.

This sequence joins TRBV19 and TRBJ2-7; TCRdb's D gene call, TRBD2, goes unchecked for lack of DNA. Per germline, CDR1 LNHDA and CDR2 SQIVND (reference sequence). The CDR3 is made up of 13 amino acids. CDR3 sequence reads: CASSTGGRYEQYF.

The chain is built from TRBV25-1 and TRBJ2-2; the TRBD2 assignment by TCRdb is unverifiable without DNA. CDR1 MGHDK and CDR2 SYGVNS come from the germline V gene. This CDR3 has 16 amino acids. CDR3 loop: CASSPPSGGNTGELFF.

Here the CDR3 reads CASSFRGGGEQYF. V is TRBV5-1 and J is TRBJ2-7; checking the TCRdb D call of TRBD2 is not possible without DNA. The CDR3 sequence is 13 residues long. CDR1 is SGHRS and CDR2 is YFSETQ in the germline V gene.

The V gene is TRBV7-2, the J gene TRBJ2-3; TCRdb calls TRBD1, which cannot be checked without DNA. Germline CDR1 reads SGHTA; CDR2 reads FQGNSA. The CDR3 is 17 residues long. Here the CDR3 reads CASSLTPVGASTDTQYF.

The chain combines TRBV4-3 with TRBJ2-3. The CDR3 runs to 15 residues. CDR1 is LGHNA, CDR2 YSLEER, per germline. The CDR3 loop reads CASSQDPSSTDTQYF.

The chain uses TRBV19 and TRBJ2-1; the TRBD1 assignment by TCRdb is unverifiable without DNA. The CDR3 totals 15 residues. CDR1 LNHDA and CDR2 SQIVND come from the germline V gene (reference sequence). The CDR3 sequence: CASTPDPSSYNEQFF.

The V call is TRBV7-9, the J call TRBJ1-5; TCRdb outputs TRBD1, but without DNA this stays unchecked. This CDR3 is built from 15 residues. CDR1 is SEHNR and CDR2 is FQNEAQ in the germline V gene (reference sequence). CDR3 protein: CASTKTGTENQPQHF.

This chain links TRBV9 with TRBJ1-2; the D call of TRBD1 rests on TCRdb alone, since no DNA is present to check it. Per germline, CDR1 SGDLS and CDR2 YYNGEE. The CDR3 sequence is 15 residues long. CDR3 sequence reads: CASSAQGQQPYGYTF.

J is TRBJ2-1 and V is TRBV7-6; TCRdb names TRBD1, which stays unverified in the absence of DNA. This CDR3 region has 15 residues. Germline-derived CDR1 and CDR2 are SGHVS and FNYEAQ. CDR3 protein: CASSPPGVLYNEQFF.

This chain connects TRBV6-1 to TRBJ1-5. The CDR3 is made up of 19 amino acids. Germline assignment: CDR1 MNHNS and CDR2 SASEGT. CDR3: CASGGSKVRDEQGNQPQHF.

V usage is TRBV7-9 and J usage is TRBJ1-2; TCRdb proposes TRBD1, but this gene call is untestable without DNA. The CDR3 totals 13 residues. In germline, CDR1 is SEHNR, CDR2 FQNEAQ (reference sequence). CDR3 amino acids: CASKWDLGYGYTF.

The rearrangement joins TRBV7-2 to TRBJ2-1; TCRdb selects TRBD1, and the lack of DNA leaves this call unchecked. There are 12 residues in the CDR3. Per the germline V gene, CDR1 is SGHTA and CDR2 is FQGNSA. The CDR3 region is CASSPPGNRWFF.